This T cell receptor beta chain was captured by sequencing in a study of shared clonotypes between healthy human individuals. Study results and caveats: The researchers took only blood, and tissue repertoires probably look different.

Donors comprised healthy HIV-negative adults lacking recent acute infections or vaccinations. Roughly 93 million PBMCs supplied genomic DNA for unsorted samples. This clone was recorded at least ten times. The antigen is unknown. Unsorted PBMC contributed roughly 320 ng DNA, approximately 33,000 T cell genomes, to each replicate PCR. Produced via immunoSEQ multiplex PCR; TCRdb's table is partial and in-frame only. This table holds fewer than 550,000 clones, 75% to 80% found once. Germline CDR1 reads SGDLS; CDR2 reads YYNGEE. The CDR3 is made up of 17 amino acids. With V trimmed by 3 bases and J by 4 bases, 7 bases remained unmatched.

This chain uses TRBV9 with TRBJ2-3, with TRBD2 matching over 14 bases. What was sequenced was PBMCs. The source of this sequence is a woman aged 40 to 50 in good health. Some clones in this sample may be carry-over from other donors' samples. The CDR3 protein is CASSGGGLAGGADTQYF. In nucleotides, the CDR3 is TGTGCCAGCAGCGGGGGTGGACTAGCGGGAGGTGCAGATACGCAGTATTTT.